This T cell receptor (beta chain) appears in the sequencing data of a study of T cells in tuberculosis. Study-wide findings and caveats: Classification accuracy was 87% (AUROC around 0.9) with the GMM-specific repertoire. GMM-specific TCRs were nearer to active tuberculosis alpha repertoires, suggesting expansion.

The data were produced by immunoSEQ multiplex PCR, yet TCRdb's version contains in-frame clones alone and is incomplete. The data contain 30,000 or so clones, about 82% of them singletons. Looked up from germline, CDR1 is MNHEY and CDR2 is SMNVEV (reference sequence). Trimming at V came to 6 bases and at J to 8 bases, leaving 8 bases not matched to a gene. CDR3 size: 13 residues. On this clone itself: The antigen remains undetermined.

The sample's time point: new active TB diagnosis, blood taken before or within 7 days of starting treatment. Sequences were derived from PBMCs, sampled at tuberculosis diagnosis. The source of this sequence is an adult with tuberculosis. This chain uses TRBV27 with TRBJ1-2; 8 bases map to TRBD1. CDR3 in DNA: TGTGCCAGCAGGCGGACAGGGAGGCCGGGCTACACCTTC. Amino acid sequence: CASRRTGRPGYTF.